The clone carrying this T cell receptor (beta chain) was counted at least ten times. Treatment meaning: randomized to nivolumab then ipilimumab (arm A) or the reverse (arm B). V was pared by 5 bases and J by 4 bases, with 20 bases between. CDR3 length: 16 amino acids. Germline values: CDR1 SGHNT, CDR2 YENEEA. The data were obtained in a study of sequential checkpoint blockade in melanoma. Libraries were prepared by immunoSEQ multiplex PCR; TCRdb keeps only in-frame clonotypes and omits some of them. The sample holds some 3,000 clones, under 20% seen once. The chain employs TRBV11-3 and TRBJ1-1; a possible D gene is TRBD1 (6 bases). The origin of this receptor is a human donor with melanoma. The sequenced sample was tumor tissue (inferred from file names), obtained from a patient given nivolumab and ipilimumab in sequence. CDR3 sequence: CASSPQTGGKATEAFF. CDR3 DNA: TGTGCCAGCAGCCCGCAGACAGGAGGGAAAGCCACTGAAGCTTTCTTT.